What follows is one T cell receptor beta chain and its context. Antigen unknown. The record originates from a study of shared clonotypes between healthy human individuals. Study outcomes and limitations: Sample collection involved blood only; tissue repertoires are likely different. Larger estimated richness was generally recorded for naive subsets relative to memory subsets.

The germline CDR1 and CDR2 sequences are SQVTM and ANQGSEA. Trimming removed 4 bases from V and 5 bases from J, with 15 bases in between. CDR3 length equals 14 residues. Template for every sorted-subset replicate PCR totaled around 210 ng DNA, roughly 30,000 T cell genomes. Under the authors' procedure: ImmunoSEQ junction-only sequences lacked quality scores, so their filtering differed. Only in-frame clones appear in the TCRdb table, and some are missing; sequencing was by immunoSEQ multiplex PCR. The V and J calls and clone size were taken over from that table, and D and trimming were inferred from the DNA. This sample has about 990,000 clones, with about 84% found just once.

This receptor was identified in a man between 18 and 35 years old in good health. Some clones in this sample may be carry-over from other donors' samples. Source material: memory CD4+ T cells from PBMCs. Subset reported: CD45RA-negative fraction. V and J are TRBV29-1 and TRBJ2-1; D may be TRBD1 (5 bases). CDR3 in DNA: TGCAGCGTTGGCCGCAGGGTGGCGAACAATGAGCAGTTCTTC. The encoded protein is CSVGRRVANNEQFF.